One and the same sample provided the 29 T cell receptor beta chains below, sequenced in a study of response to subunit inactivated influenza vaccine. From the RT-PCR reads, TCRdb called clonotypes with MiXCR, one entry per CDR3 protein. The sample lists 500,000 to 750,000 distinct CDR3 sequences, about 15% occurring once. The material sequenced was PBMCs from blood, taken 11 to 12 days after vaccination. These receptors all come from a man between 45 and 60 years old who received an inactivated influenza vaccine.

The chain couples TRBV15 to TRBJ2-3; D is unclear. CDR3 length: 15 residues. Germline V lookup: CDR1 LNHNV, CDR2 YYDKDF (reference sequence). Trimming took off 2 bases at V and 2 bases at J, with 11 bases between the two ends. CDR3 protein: CATSRRGAPTDTQYF. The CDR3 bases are TGTGCCACCAGCAGACGAGGAGCCCCCACAGATACGCAGTATTTT.

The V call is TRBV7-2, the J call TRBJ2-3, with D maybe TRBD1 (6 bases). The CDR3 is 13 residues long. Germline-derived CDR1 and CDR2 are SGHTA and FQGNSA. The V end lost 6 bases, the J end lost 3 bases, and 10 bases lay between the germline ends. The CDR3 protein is CASRVGGTDTQYF. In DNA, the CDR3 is TGTGCCAGCAGAGTAGGGGGTACAGATACGCAGTATTTT.

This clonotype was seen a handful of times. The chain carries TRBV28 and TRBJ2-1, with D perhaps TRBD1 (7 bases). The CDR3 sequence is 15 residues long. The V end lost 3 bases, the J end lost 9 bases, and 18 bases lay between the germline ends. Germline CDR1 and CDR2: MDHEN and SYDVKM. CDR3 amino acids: CASSFITRGASEQFF. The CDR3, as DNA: TGTGCCAGCAGTTTTATTACCAGGGGGGCCAGTGAGCAGTTCTTC. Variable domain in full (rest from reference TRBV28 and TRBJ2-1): DVKVTQSSRYLVKRTGEKVFLECVQDMDHENMFWYRQDPGLGLRLIYFSYDVKMKEKGDIPEGYSVSREKKERFSLILESASTNQTSMYLCASSFITRGASEQFFGPGTRLTVL.

The CDR3 protein is CATSVGGRTQYF. The CDR3 nucleotides are TGTGCCACCAGTGTTGGCGGGAGGACCCAGTACTTC. This chain joins TRBV24-1 and TRBJ2-5; the match to TRBD2 covers 7 bases. V dropped 5 bases and J dropped 7; count of bases not matched to a gene: 3. Germline CDR1 is KGHDR and CDR2 is SFDVKD. This CDR3 spans 12 amino acids.

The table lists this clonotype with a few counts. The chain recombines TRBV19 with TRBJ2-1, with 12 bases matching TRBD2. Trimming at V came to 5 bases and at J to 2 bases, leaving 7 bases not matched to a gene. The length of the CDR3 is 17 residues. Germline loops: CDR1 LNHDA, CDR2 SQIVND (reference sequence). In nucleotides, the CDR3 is TGTGCCAGTAGTGCCCCGACTAGCGGGGGCGCCTACAATGAGCAGTTCTTC. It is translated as CASSAPTSGGAYNEQFF.

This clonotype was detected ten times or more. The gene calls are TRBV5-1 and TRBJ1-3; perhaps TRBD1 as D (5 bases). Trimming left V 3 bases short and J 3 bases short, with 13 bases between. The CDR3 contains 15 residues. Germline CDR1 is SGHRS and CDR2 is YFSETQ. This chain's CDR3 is CASSSGLENGNTIYF. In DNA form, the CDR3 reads TGCGCCAGCAGCTCGGGACTTGAAAATGGAAACACCATATATTTT.

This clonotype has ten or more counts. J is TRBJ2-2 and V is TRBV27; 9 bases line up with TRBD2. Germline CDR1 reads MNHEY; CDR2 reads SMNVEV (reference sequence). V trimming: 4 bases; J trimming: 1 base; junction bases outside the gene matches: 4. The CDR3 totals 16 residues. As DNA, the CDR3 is TGTGCCAGCAGTTCATCTAGCGGGGTGAACACCGGGGAGCTGTTTTTT. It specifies CASSSSSGVNTGELFF.

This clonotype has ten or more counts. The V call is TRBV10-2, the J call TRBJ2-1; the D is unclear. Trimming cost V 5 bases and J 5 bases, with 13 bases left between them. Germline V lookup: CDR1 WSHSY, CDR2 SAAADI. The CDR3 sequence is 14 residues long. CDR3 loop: CASSILPGNNEQFF. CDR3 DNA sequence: TGCGCCAGCAGTATACTACCCGGCAACAATGAGCAGTTCTTC.

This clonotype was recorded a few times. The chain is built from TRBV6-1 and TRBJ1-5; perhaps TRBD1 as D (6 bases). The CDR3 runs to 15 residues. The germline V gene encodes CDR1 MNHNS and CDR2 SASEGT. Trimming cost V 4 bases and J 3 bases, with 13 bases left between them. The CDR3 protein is CASSGITGTNQPQHF. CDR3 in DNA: TGTGCCAGCAGTGGGATAACAGGGACCAATCAGCCCCAGCATTTT.

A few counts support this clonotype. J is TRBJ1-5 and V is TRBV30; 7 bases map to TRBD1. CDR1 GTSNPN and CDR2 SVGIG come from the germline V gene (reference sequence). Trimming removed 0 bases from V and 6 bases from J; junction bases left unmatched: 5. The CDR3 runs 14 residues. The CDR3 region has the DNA TGTGCCTGGAGTGTAGGACAGGTTTTTCAGCCCCAGCATTTT. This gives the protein CAWSVGQVFQPQHF. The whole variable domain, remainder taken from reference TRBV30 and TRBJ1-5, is SQTIHQWPATLVQPVGSPLSLECTVEGTSNPNLYWYRQAAGRGLQLLFYSVGIGQISSEVPQNLSASRPQDRQFILSSKKLLLSDSGFYLCAWSVGQVFQPQHFGDGTRLSIL.

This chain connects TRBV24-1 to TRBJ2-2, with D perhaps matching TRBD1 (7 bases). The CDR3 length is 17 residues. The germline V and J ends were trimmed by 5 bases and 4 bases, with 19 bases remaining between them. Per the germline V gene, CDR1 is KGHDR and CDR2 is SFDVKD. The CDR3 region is CATSGRVRQGGTGELFF. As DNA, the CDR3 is TGTGCCACCAGTGGCCGAGTACGACAGGGAGGCACCGGGGAGCTGTTTTTT.

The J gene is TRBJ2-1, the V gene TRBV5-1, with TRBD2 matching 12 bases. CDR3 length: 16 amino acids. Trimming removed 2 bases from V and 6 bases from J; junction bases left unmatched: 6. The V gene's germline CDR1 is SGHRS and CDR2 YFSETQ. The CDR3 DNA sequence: TGCGCCAGCAGCTTACAACTAGCGGGAGGCGTCAATGAGCAGTTCTTC. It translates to CASSLQLAGGVNEQFF.

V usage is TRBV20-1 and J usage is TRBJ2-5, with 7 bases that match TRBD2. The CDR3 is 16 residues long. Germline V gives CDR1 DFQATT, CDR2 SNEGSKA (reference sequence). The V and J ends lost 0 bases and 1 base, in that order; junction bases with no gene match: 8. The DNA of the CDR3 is TGCAGTGCTAGAGATCGAGAGCGGGACTCCCAAGAGACCCAGTACTTC. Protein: CSARDRERDSQETQYF.

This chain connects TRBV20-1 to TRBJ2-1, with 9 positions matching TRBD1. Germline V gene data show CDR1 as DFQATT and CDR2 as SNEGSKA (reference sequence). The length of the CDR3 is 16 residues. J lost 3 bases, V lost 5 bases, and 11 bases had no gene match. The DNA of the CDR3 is TGCAGTGCTCACAAAACCGGGACAGGGATCTACAATGAGCAGTTCTTC. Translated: CSAHKTGTGIYNEQFF.

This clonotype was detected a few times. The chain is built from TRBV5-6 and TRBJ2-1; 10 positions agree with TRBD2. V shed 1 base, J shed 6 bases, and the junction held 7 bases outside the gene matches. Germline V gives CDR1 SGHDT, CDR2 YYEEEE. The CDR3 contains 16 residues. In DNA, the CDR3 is TGTGCCAGCAGCTTGTTCTTGGCTAGCGGGAGCAATGAGCAGTTCTTC. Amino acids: CASSLFLASGSNEQFF.

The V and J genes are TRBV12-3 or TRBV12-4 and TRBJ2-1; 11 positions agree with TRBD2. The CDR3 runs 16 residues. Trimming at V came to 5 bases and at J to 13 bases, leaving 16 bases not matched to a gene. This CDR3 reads CASSQWEISGRAHQFF. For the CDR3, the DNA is TGTGCCAGCAGTCAATGGGAGATTAGCGGGAGGGCCCATCAGTTCTTC.

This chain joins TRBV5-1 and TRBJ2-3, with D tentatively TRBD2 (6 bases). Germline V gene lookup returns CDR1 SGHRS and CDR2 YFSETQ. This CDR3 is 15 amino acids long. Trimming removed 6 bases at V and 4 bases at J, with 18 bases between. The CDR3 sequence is CASKAREDRADTQYF. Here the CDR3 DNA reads TGCGCCAGCAAGGCGCGGGAAGATCGGGCAGATACGCAGTATTTT.

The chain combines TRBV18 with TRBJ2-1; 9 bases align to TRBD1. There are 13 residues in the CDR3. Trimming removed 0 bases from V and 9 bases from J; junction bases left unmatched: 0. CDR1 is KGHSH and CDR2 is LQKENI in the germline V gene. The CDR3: CASSPPTGGEQFF. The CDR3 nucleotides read TGTGCCAGCTCACCACCGACAGGGGGTGAGCAGTTCTTC.

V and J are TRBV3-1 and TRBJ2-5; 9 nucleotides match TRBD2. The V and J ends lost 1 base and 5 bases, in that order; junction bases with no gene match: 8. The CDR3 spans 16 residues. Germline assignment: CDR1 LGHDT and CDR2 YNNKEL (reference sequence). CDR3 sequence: CASSQVGTSTSETQYF. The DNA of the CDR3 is TGTGCCAGCAGCCAAGTGGGGACTAGCACATCCGAGACCCAGTACTTC.

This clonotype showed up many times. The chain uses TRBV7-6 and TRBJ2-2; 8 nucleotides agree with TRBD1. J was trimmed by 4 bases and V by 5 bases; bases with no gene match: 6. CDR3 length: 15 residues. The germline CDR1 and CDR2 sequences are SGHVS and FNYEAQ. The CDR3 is CASSNGQGITGELFF. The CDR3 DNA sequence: TGTGCCAGCAGCAACGGACAGGGTATCACCGGGGAGCTGTTTTTT.

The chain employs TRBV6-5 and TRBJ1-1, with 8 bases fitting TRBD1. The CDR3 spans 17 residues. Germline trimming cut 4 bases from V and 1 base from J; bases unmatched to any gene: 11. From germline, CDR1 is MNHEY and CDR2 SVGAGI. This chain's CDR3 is CASSSNRDRPANTEAFF. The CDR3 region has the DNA TGTGCCAGCAGTTCGAATCGGGACAGGCCTGCGAACACTGAAGCTTTCTTT.

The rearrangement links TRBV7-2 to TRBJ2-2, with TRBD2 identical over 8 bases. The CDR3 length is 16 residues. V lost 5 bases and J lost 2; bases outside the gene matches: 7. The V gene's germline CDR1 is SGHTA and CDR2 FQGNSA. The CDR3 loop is CASSLTAGVNTGELFF. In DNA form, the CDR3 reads TGTGCCAGCAGCCTAACAGCGGGGGTAAACACCGGGGAGCTGTTTTTT. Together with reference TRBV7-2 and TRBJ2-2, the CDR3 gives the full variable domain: GAGVSQSPSNKVTEKGKDVELRCDPISGHTALYWYRQSLGQGLEFLIYFQGNSAPDKSGLPSDRFSAERTGGSVSTLTIQRTQQEDSAVYLCASSLTAGVNTGELFFGEGSRLTVL.

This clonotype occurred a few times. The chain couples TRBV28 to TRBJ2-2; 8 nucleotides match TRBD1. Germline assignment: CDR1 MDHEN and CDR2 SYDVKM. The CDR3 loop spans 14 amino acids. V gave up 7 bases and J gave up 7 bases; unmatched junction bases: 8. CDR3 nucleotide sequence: TGTGCCAGCAAACTATCACAGGGGGTCGGGGAGCTGTTTTTT. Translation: CASKLSQGVGELFF.

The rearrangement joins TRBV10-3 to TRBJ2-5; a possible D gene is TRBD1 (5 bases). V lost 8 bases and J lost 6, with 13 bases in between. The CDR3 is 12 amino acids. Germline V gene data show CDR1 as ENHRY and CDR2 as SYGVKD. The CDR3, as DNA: TGTGCCATCCTTGGTCAGGGTCAGACCCAGTACTTC. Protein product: CAILGQGQTQYF.

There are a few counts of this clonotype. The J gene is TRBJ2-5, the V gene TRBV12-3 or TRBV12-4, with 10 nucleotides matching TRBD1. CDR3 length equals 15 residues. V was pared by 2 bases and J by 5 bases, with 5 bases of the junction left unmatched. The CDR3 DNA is TGTGCCAGCAGTTTAAAGGGACAGGGGTGGGAGACCCAGTACTTC. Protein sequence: CASSLKGQGWETQYF.

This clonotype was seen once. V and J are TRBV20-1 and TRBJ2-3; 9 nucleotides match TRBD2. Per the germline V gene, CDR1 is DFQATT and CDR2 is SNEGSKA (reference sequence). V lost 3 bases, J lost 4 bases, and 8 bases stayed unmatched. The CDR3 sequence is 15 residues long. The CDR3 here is CSASGELAGPDTQYF. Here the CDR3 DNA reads TGCAGTGCTAGTGGGGAGCTAGCGGGGCCAGATACGCAGTATTTT.

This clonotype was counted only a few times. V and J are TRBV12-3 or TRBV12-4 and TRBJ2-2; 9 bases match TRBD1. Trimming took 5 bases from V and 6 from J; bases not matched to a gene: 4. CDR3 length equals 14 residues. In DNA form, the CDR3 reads TGTGCCAGCAGTCCCCGGACAGGGGCCGGGGAGCTGTTTTTT. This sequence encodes CASSPRTGAGELFF.

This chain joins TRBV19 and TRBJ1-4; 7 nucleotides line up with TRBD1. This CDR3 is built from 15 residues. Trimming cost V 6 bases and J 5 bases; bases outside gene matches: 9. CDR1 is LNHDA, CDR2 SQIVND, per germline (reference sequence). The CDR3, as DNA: TGTGCCAGTAGGGGAACCGGGACAGTAAATGAAAAACTGTTTTTT. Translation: CASRGTGTVNEKLFF.

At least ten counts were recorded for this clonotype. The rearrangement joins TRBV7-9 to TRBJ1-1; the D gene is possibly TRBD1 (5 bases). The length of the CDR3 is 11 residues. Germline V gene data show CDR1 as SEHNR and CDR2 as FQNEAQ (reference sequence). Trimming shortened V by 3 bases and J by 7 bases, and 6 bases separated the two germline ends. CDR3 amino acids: CASSLGDEAFF. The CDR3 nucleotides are TGTGCCAGCAGCTTGGGGGATGAAGCTTTCTTT.